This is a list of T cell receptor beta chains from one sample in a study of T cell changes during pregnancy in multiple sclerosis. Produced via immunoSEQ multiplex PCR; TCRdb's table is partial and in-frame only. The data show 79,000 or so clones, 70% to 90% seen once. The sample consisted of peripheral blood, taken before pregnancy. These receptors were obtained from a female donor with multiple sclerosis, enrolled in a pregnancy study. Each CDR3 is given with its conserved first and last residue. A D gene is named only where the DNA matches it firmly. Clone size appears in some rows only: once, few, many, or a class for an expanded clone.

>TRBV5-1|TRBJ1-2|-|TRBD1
TGCGCCAGCAGCGTAAACACAGGGGTGGTAGGCTACACCTTC
CASSVNTGVVGYTF
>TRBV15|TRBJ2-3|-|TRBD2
TGTGCCACCAGCAGAGGCGGGAGTTTGACAGATACGCAGTATTTT
CATSRGGSLTDTQYF
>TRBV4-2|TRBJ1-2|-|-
TGTGCCAGCAGCCAAGAACCCATTTCGCGGTATGGCTACACCTTC
CASSQEPISRYGYTF
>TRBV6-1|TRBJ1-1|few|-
TGTGCCAGCAGGGTTACTTTGAACACTGAAGCTTTCTTT
CASRVTLNTEAFF
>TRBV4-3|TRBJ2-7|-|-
TGCGCCAGCAGCCGCGCCGGAGGATGGGAGCAGTACTTC
CASSRAGGWEQYF
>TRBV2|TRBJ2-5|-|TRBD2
TGTGCCAGCAGTGAAATTGGGGGACTAGCGGGGGTGGAGACCCAGTACTTC
CASSEIGGLAGVETQYF
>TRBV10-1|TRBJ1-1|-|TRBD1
TGCGCCAGCAGTGAGTCCAACAGGGGGTGCACTGAAGCTTTCTTT
CASSESNRGCTEAFF
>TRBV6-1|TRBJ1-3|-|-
TGTGCCAGCAGTGAAAACTCCAGGTGGAACACCATATATTTT
CASSENSRWNTIYF
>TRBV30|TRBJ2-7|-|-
TGTGCCTGGAGTTCTGCGGACGAGCAGTACTTC
CAWSSADEQYF
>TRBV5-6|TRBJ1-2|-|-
TGTGCCAGCAGCTTGCCGGAACAGGACTATGGCTACACCTTC
CASSLPEQDYGYTF
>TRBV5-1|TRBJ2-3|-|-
TGCGCCAGCAGCTTGGCCGAGGATACGCAGTATTTT
CASSLAEDTQYF
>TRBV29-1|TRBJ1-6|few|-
TGCAGCGCTGGCGAGGCCGTGAATTCACCCCTCCACTTT
CSAGEAVNSPLHF
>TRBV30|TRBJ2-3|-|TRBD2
TGTGCCTGGAGTCGGGGGGGAGCAGATACGCAGTATTTT
CAWSRGGADTQYF
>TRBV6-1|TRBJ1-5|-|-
TGTGCCAGCAGTGTTGTATGGACACCTCAATATAGCAATCAGCCCCAGCATTTT
CASSVVWTPQYSNQPQHF
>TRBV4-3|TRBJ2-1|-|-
TGCGCCAGCAGCCAAAACTTTCAGGGTGAGCAGTTCTTC
CASSQNFQGEQFF
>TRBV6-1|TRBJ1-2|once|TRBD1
TGTGCCAGCAGTGCCTCACAGGGGGCAAGCGGCTACACCTTC
CASSASQGASGYTF
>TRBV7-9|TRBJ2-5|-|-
TGTGCCAGCAGCTTAAGTTACTTGGAGACCCAGTACTTC
CASSLSYLETQYF
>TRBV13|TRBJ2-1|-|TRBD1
TGTGCCAGCAGCTCCCGGGACAGGGGTGGTCCCTACAATGAGCAGTTCTTC
CASSSRDRGGPYNEQFF
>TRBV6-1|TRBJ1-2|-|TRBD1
TGTGCCAGCACTCTAGGGACAGCCAACTATGGCTACACCTTC
CASTLGTANYGYTF
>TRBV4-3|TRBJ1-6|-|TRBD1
TGCGCCAGCAGCCATGTCGACAGGGGTAATTCACCCCTCCACTTT
CASSHVDRGNSPLHF
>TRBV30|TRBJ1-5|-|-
TGTGCCTGGAGTAAGGGGTTAAGCAATCAGCCCCAGCATTTT
CAWSKGLSNQPQHF
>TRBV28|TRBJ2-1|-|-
TGTGCCAGCGGTATAGCGGATCACAATGAGCAGTTCTTC
CASGIADHNEQFF
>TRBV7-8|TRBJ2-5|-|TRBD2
TGTGCCAGCAGTTATGGGACTAGCGGGGGGTGGGCCCAGTACTTC
CASSYGTSGGWAQYF
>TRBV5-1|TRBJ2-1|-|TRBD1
TGCGCCAGCAGCGTTACAGGGGAATCCTACAATGAGCAGTTCTTC
CASSVTGESYNEQFF
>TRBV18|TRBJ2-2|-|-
TGTGCCAGCTCACCACCCTCGGGGGAGCTGTTTTTT
CASSPPSGELFF
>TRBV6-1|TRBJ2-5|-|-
TGTGCCAGCAGCGGAGGATTCCAAGAGACCCAGTACTTC
CASSGGFQETQYF
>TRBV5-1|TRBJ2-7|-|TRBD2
TGCGCCAGCAAACCTTCGGGGGGGCTCTCCTACGAGCAGTACTTC
CASKPSGGLSYEQYF
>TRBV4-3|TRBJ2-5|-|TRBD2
TGCGCCAGCAGCCAAGTGACTAGCGGGGAAGAGACCCAGTACTTC
CASSQVTSGEETQYF
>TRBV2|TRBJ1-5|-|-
TGTGCCAGCAGTGAACAGACTGATAATCAGCCCCAGCATTTT
CASSEQTDNQPQHF
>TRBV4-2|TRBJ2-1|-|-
TGTGCCAGCAGCCAAAAAGCTGCGACCAGCGGAGCCTACAATGAGCAGTTCTTC
CASSQKAATSGAYNEQFF
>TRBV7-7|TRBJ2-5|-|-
TGTGCCAGCAGCTCCCCGGGAGCGAAAGAGACCCAGTACTTC
CASSSPGAKETQYF
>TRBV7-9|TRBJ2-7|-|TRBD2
TGTGCCAGCAGTCACGGGGGGGGTCAAACCTACGAGCAGTACTTC
CASSHGGGQTYEQYF
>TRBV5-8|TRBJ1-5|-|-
TGTGCCAGCAGCTTGGCCATAGGGGAGGACCAGCCCCAGCATTTT
CASSLAIGEDQPQHF
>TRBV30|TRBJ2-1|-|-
TGTGCCTGGAGTGTCGGGACTGCCTCCTACAATGAGCAGTTCTTC
CAWSVGTASYNEQFF
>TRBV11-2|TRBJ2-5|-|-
TGTGCCAGCAGCCCGGGACTCCAAGAGACCCAGTACTTC
CASSPGLQETQYF
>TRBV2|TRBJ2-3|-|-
TGTGCCAGCAGTGCCCGGACTGGCGCAATCACAGATACGCAGTATTTT
CASSARTGAITDTQYF
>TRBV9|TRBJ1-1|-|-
TGTGCCAGCAGCCTGACAGGGAACACTGAAGCTTTCTTT
CASSLTGNTEAFF
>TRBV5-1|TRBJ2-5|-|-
TGCGCCAGCAGCTTGGCAGGGTCCCAAGAGACCCAGTACTTC
CASSLAGSQETQYF
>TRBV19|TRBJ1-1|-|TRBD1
TGTGCCAGTAGCACACAGGGGCCCACTGAAGCTTTCTTT
CASSTQGPTEAFF
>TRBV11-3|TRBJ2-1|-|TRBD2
TGTGCCAGCAGCCGACTAGCCGGTGATGAGCAGTTCTTC
CASSRLAGDEQFF
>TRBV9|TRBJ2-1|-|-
TGTGCCAGCAGCGTATATACGAGCTCCTACAATGAGCAGTTCTTC
CASSVYTSSYNEQFF
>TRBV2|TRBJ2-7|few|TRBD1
TGTGCCAGCAGTGTCGGGACAGAAGCCTACGAGCAGTACTTC
CASSVGTEAYEQYF
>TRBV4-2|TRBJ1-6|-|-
TGTGCCAGCAGCCAAGCAGGGCGGAGTTTAAATTCACCCCTCCACTTT
CASSQAGRSLNSPLHF
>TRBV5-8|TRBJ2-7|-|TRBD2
TGTGCCAGCAGCGTATGGACTAGCGGGAGCTCCGAGCAGTACTTC
CASSVWTSGSSEQYF
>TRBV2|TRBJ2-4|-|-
TGTGCCAGCAGTTCGGGAGCCAAAAACATTCAGTACTTC
CASSSGAKNIQYF
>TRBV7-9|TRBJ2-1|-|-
TGTGCCAGCAGCCTGCGGGGAAACAATGAGCAGTTCTTC
CASSLRGNNEQFF
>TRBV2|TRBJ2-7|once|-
TGTGCCAGCAGTGAAGAAGTCGGGAGTTCGGGCGAGCAGTACTTC
CASSEEVGSSGEQYF
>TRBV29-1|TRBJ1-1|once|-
TGCAGCGCAACAGGGATGAACACTGAAGCTTTCTTT
CSATGMNTEAFF
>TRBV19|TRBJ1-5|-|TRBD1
TGTGCCAGTAGTATAGGCACAGGGGGCAATCAGCCCCAGCATTTT
CASSIGTGGNQPQHF
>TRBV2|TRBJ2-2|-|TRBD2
TGTGCCAGCAGCCTTCTAGCGGGAGGGGACGACACCGGGGAGCTGTTTTTT
CASSLLAGGDDTGELFF
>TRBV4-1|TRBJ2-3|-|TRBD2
TGCGCCAGCAGCCAAGTAGAGACTAGCGGGACCGCATCCGTCGCAGATACGCAGTATTTT
CASSQVETSGTASVADTQYF
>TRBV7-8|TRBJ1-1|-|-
TGTGCCAGCAGCCGATTCGGGAAGACCCCTGAAGCTTTCTTT
CASSRFGKTPEAFF
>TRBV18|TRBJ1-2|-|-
TGTGCCAGCTCACCCCAGGGAGGGAGGCTAGATGGCTACACCTTC
CASSPQGGRLDGYTF